The 6 T cell receptor beta chains reported below all come from one sample, sequenced in a study of shared clonotypes between healthy human individuals. Sequenced by immunoSEQ multiplex PCR; TCRdb stores in-frame clones only, minus some. The table shows over a million clones, with approximately 80% occurring only once. The sample taken for sequencing was memory CD4+ T cells from PBMCs. Noted subset: CD45RA-negative fraction. The receptors originated from a man aged 18 to 29 in good health. Some clones in this sample may be carry-over from other donors' samples.

The CDR3 DNA reads as TGTGCCAGCAGCTTCGGCGGAAACACCATATATTTT. Its translation is CASSFGGNTIYF. The chain employs TRBV5-8 and TRBJ1-3; D gene unclear. Between the trimmed V and J ends, which lost 2 bases and 4 bases, there was a span of 4 bases. The CDR3 runs 12 residues. Germline values: CDR1 SGHTS, CDR2 YDEGEE.

The chain links TRBV18 to TRBJ1-1, with 8 bases matching TRBD1. The CDR3 sequence is 14 residues long. The V gene end was trimmed by 2 bases and the J gene end by 6 bases; junction bases not matched to a gene: 5. Germline lookup yields CDR1 KGHSH and CDR2 LQKENI. The CDR3 DNA is TGTGCCAGCTCACCAGAGGGACAGGCTTCTGAAGCTTTCTTT. Its protein product is CASSPEGQASEAFF.

This sequence joins TRBV4-3 and TRBJ2-1; 10 nucleotides agree with TRBD2. The length of the CDR3 is 18 residues. Germline loops: CDR1 LGHNA, CDR2 YSLEER. Losses at the gene ends were 3 bases for V and 8 bases for J; bases not matched to a gene: 16. CDR3 DNA sequence: TGCGCCAGCAGCCAGATAACCCCTAGGAGCGGGAGGGCCGATGAGCAGTTCTTC. Encoded protein: CASSQITPRSGRADEQFF.

To note about this clone: Within the sample, other DNA sequences also encode this same CDR3. The J gene is TRBJ1-5, the V gene TRBV5-6; D gene unclear. This CDR3 contains 12 residues. CDR1 and CDR2 (germline): SGHDT, YYEEEE. V shed 0 bases and J shed 4 bases, with 2 bases lying between them. The CDR3 DNA follows: TGTGCCAGCAGCTTGGGAAATCAGCCCCAGCATTTT. This gives the protein CASSLGNQPQHF.

The rearrangement links TRBV5-6 to TRBJ2-6, with D possibly matching TRBD1 (6 bases). The V end lost 6 bases, the J end lost 5 bases, and 12 bases lay between the germline ends. Germline CDR1 SGHDT, CDR2 YYEEEE. This CDR3 is built from 14 residues. Here the CDR3 reads CASTQGSRANVLTF. The CDR3 DNA reads TGTGCCAGCACCCAGGGGTCCAGGGCCAACGTCCTGACTTTC.

The genes are TRBV27 and TRBJ1-1; D may be TRBD1 (6 bases). V lost 7 bases and J lost 1, with 13 bases in between. The CDR3 extends over 14 amino acids. Germline V CDR1 and CDR2: MNHEY, SMNVEV (reference sequence). In nucleotides, the CDR3 is TGTGCCAGCAAGTTTTGGGGACAGAACACTGAAGCTTTCTTT. Translated, it gives CASKFWGQNTEAFF.